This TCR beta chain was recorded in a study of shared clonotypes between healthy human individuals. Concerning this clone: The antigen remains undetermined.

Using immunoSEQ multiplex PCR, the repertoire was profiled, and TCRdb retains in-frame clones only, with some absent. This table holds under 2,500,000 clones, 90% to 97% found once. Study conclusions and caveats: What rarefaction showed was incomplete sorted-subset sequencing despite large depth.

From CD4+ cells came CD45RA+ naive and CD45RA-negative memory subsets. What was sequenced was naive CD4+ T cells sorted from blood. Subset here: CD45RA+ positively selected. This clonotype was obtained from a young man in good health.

The CDR3 bases are TGTGCCAGCTCACCGCGCCAAGTAGCGGGGGGTTCTACAGATACGCAGTATTTT. This gives the protein CASSPRQVAGGSTDTQYF. The chain joins TRBV18 to TRBJ2-3; 10 bases line up with TRBD2. The CDR3 contains 18 residues. Germline V gives CDR1 KGHSH, CDR2 LQKENI. V lost 3 bases, J lost 3 bases, and 12 bases stayed unmatched.